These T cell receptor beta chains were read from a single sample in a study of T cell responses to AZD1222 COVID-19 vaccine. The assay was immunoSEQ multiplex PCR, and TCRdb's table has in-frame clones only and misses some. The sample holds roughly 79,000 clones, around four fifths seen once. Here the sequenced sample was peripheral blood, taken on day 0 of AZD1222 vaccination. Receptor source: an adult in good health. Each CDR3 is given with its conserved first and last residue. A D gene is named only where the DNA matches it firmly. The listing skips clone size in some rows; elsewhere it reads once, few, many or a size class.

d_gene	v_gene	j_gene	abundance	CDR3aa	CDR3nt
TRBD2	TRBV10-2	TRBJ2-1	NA	CASSRTSGRPNEQFF	TGCGCCAGCAGTAGGACTAGCGGGAGACCCAATGAGCAGTTCTTC
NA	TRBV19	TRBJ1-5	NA	CASTAQGTAFSNQPQHF	TGTGCCAGTACCGCACAGGGAACCGCTTTTAGCAATCAGCCCCAGCATTTT
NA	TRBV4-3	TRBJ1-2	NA	CASSQETGLFYGYTF	TGCGCCAGCAGCCAAGAAACAGGGCTTTTTTATGGCTACACCTTC
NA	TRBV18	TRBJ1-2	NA	CASSPQGGSYGYTF	TGTGCCAGCTCACCCCAGGGAGGGTCCTATGGCTACACCTTC
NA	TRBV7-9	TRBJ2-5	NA	CASSLLEGETQYF	TGTGCCAGCAGCCTCTTGGAGGGAGAGACCCAGTACTTC
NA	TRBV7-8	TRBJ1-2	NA	CASSSYSYGYTF	TGTGCCAGCAGCTCCTACAGCTATGGCTACACCTTC
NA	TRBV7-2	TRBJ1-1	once	CASSLTPNTEAFF	TGTGCCAGCAGCTTGACTCCAAATACTGAAGCTTTCTTT
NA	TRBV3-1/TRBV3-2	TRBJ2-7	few	CASSQVTNIGEQYF	TGTGCCAGCAGCCAAGTTACTAATATTGGCGAGCAGTACTTC
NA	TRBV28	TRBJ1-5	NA	CASSNNWLSNQPQHF	TGTGCCAGCAGTAACAACTGGCTTAGCAATCAGCCCCAGCATTTT
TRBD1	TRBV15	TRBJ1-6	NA	CATSREWGQGYSPLHF	TGTGCCACCAGCAGAGAATGGGGACAGGGTTATTCACCCCTCCACTTT
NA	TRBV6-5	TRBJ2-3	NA	CASMMADTQYF	TGTGCCAGCATGATGGCAGATACGCAGTATTTT
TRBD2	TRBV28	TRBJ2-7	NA	CASSLGPAGGRTVAYEQYF	TGTGCCAGCAGTTTAGGCCCGGCTGGCGGGAGGACTGTCGCCTACGAGCAGTACTTC
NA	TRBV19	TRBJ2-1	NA	CASSTGTLNEQFF	TGTGCCAGTAGTACCGGGACTTTAAATGAGCAGTTCTTC
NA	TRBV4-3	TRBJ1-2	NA	CASSQDLGDRLMYGYTF	TGCGCCAGCAGCCAAGATCTGGGCGACAGGTTGATGTATGGCTACACCTTC
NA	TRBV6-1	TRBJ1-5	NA	CASSEEVLGAFQPQHF	TGTGCCAGCAGTGAAGAGGTTTTGGGGGCATTTCAGCCCCAGCATTTT
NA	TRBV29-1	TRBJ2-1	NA	CSARVGRGRNEQFF	TGCAGCGCCCGAGTGGGGCGGGGTAGGAATGAGCAGTTCTTC
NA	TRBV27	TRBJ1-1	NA	CASRSRGARGTEAFF	TGTGCCAGCCGGAGTCGGGGGGCGCGGGGCACTGAAGCTTTCTTT
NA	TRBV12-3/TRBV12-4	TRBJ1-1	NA	CASSYTLLGISFF	TGTGCCAGCAGCTATACCCTTTTAGGTATATCTTTCTTT
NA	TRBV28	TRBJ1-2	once	CASSLNRDYGYTF	TGTGCCAGCAGTTTGAACAGGGACTATGGCTACACCTTC
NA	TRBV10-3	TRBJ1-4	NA	CAIAPSGGDNEKLFF	TGTGCCATCGCTCCCTCCGGGGGGGATAATGAAAAACTGTTTTTT
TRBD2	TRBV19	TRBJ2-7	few	CASSIRTSGVTYEQYF	TGTGCCAGTAGTATAAGGACTAGCGGGGTAACCTACGAGCAGTACTTC
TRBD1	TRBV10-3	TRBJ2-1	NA	CAISSRGTPEDEQFF	TGTGCCATCAGTTCCAGGGGGACCCCAGAGGATGAGCAGTTCTTC
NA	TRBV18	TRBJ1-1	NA	CASSPNRDTEAFF	TGTGCCAGCTCGCCTAACAGGGACACTGAAGCTTTCTTT
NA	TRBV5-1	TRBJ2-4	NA	CASSLASGGGQNIQYF	TGCGCCAGCAGCTTGGCGTCGGGAGGGGGCCAAAACATTCAGTACTTC
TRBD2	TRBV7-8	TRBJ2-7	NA	CASSLHSSGTYFSYEQYF	TGTGCCAGCAGCTTACATTCTAGCGGGACTTACTTCTCCTACGAGCAGTACTTC
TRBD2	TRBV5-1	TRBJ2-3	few	CASSLSGREGDTQYF	TGCGCCAGCAGCCTGAGCGGGAGGGAGGGAGATACGCAGTATTTT
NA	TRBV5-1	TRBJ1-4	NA	CASSLGGDATNEKLFF	TGCGCCAGCAGCTTGGGAGGAGATGCAACTAATGAAAAACTGTTTTTT
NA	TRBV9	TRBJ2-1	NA	CASSVGGQLNEQFF	TGTGCCAGCAGCGTCGGGGGACAGCTTAATGAGCAGTTCTTC
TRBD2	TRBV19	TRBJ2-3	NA	CASTAGLAGLRTDTQYF	TGTGCCAGTACCGCGGGACTAGCGGGACTACGCACAGATACGCAGTATTTT
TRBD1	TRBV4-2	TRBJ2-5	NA	CASSQAQGGETQYF	TGTGCCAGCAGCCAAGCACAGGGGGGAGAGACCCAGTACTTC
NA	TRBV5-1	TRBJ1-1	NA	CASTPGASNTEAFF	TGCGCCAGCACCCCGGGGGCCTCGAACACTGAAGCTTTCTTT
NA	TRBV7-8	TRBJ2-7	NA	CASTDKEGLYEQYF	TGTGCCAGCACCGATAAGGAGGGCCTCTACGAGCAGTACTTC
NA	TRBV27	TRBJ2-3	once	CAVRGGSTDTQYF	TGTGCCGTAAGGGGGGGAAGCACAGATACGCAGTATTTT
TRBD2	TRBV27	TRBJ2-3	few	CASSRPGLAGGADTQYF	TGTGCCAGCAGCCGACCGGGACTAGCTGGGGGGGCAGATACGCAGTATTTT
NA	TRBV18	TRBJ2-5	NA	CASSLLMDGQETQYF	TGTGCCAGCTCACTCCTCATGGACGGGCAAGAGACCCAGTACTTC
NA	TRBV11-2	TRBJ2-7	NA	CASSLGGTTIYEQYF	TGTGCCAGCAGCTTAGGGGGGACAACTATCTACGAGCAGTACTTC
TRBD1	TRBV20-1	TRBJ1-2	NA	CSASKGTTGGDGYTF	TGCAGTGCTAGTAAGGGGACGACAGGGGGCGATGGCTACACCTTC
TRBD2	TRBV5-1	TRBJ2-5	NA	CASSLALAGASTETQYF	TGCGCCAGCAGCTTGGCCTTGGCGGGAGCTTCGACGGAGACCCAGTACTTC
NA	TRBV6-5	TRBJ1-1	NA	CASRLGNTEAFF	TGTGCCAGCAGGTTAGGGAACACTGAAGCTTTCTTT
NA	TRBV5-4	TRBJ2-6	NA	CASAQGGQGANVLTF	TGTGCCAGCGCACAAGGGGGGCAGGGGGCCAACGTCCTGACTTTC
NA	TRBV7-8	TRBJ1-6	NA	CASAGGSGSPLHF	TGTGCCAGCGCGGGGGGTAGTGGTTCACCCCTCCACTTT
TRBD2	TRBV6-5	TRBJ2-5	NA	CASSYSGGIQETQYF	TGTGCCAGCAGTTACTCGGGGGGGATTCAAGAGACCCAGTACTTC
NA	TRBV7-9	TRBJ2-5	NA	CASSLDNQETQYF	TGTGCCAGCAGCTTAGACAACCAAGAGACCCAGTACTTC
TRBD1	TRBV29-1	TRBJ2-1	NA	CSGSQGTYYNEQFF	TGCAGCGGTTCACAGGGGACCTACTACAATGAGCAGTTCTTC
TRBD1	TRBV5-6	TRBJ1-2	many	CASRYRGLEGGYTF	TGTGCCAGCAGATACAGGGGGCTGGAAGGTGGCTACACCTTC
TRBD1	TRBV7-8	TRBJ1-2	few	CASSLDRDSLWGGYTF	TGTGCCAGCAGCTTAGATCGGGACAGCCTCTGGGGTGGCTACACCTTC
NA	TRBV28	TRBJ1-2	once	CASRGGDYGYTF	TGTGCCAGCAGGGGAGGCGACTATGGCTACACCTTC
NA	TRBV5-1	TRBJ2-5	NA	CASSWGLLSEQETQYF	TGCGCCAGCAGCTGGGGACTGCTTTCGGAACAAGAGACCCAGTACTTC
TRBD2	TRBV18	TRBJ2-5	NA	CASSPGTTTETQYF	TGTGCCAGCTCACCCGGGACTACTACGGAGACCCAGTACTTC
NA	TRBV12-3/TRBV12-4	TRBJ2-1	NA	CASRSGVYNEQFF	TGTGCCAGCAGATCCGGAGTCTACAATGAGCAGTTCTTC